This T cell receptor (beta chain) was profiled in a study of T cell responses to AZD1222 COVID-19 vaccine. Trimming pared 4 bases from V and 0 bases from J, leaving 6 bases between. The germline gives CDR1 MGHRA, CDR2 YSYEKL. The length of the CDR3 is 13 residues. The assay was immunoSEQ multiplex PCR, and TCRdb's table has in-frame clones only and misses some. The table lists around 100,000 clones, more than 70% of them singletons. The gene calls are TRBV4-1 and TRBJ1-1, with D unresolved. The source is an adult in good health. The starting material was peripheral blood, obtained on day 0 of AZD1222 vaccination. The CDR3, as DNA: TGCGCCAGCAGCCGGACGATGAACACTGAAGCTTTCTTT. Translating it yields CASSRTMNTEAFF.